This paragraph reports one TCR beta chain. What it recognizes is unknown. Unique molecular identifiers were used in preparing the TCRbeta library. TCRdb reanalysed the PCR reads using MiXCR and keeps one entry per CDR3 protein. In the table there are about 830,000 distinct CDR3 sequences, approximately 15% of which are singletons. Germline CDR1 MNHEY, CDR2 SMNVEV (reference sequence). J lost 1 base, V lost 3 bases, and 8 bases had no gene match. This CDR3 is built from 17 residues. This specimen belongs to a study of T-cell reconstitution after alpha-beta-depleted transplantation in children. Study-level points and caveats: Once a year had passed after transplant, T-cell counts and diversity came mostly from newly produced T cells. In some patients, recipient T cells and intrathymic progenitors surviving conditioning explained high day-60 diversity. Expanded graft clones numbering several hundred reportedly gave rise to alpha-beta T cells about two months after transplant.

The specimen was PBMCs, mostly from graft donor cells, collected 360 days after TCRalphabeta/CD19-depleted stem cell transplant. The source of this sequence is a male patient younger than 18 who had a stem cell transplant for acute lymphoblastic leukemia, so the T cells may come from the graft donor. The chain recombines TRBV27 with TRBJ2-2, with 7 nucleotides matching TRBD1. CDR3 in DNA: TGTGCCAGCAGTTTCACCCTAACAGGGGTGAACACCGGGGAGCTGTTTTTT. It is translated as CASSFTLTGVNTGELFF.